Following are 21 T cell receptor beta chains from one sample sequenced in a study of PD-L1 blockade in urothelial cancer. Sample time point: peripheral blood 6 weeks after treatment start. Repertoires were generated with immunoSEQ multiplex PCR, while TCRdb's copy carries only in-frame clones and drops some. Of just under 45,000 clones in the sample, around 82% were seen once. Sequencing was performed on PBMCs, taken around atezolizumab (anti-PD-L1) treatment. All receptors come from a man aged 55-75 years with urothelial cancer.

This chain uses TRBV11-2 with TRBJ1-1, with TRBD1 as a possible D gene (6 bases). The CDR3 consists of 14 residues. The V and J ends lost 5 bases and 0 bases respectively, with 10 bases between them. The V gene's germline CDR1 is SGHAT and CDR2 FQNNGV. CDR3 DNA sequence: TGTGCCAGCAGCCCTCGGGACATGAACACTGAAGCTTTCTTT. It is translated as CASSPRDMNTEAFF.

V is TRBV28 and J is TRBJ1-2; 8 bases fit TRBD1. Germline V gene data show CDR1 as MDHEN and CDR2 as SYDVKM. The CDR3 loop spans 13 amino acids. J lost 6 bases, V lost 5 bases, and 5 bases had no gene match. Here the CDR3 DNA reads TGTGCCAGCAGTCCCGCAGGGGGCAATGGCTACACCTTC. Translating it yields CASSPAGGNGYTF.

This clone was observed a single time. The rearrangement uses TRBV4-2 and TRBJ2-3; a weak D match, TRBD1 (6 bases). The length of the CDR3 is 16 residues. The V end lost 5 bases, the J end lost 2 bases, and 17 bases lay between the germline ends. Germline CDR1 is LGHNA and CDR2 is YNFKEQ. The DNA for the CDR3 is TGTGCCAGCAGCATGGCCGGGACATCTTACACAGATACGCAGTATTTT. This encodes CASSMAGTSYTDTQYF.

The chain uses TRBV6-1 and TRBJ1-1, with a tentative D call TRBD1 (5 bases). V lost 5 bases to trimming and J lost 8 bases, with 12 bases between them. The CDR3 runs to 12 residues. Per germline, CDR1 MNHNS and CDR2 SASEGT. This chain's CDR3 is CASSSPEGEAFF. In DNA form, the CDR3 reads TGTGCCAGCAGTTCACCGGAGGGGGAAGCTTTCTTT.

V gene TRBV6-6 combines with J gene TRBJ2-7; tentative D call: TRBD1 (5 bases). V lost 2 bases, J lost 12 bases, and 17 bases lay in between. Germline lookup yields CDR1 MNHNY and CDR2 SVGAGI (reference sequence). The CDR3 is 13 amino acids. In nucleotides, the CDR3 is TGTGCCAGCAGTTACCGCCTGGACAACCCGGGGTACTTC. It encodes CASSYRLDNPGYF.

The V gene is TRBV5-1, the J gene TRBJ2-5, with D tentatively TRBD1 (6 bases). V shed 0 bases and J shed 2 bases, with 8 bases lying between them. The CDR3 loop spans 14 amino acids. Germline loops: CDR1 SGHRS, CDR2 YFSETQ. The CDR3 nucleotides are TGCGCCAGCAGCTTGGGGGACACTCAAGAGACCCAGTACTTC. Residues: CASSLGDTQETQYF. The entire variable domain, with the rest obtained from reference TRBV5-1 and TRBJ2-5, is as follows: KAGVTQTPRYLIKTRGQQVTLSCSPISGHRSVSWYQQTPGQGLQFLFEYFSETQRNKGNFPGRFSGRQFSNSRSEMNVSTLELGDSALYLCASSLGDTQETQYFGPGTRLLVL.

CDR3 in DNA: TGTGCCGTTGCAACGAGCGGTGGGGTCGATGAGCAGTTCTTC. Its translation: CAVATSGGVDEQFF. The chain is built from TRBV10-3 and TRBJ2-1; maybe TRBD2 (5 bases). Germline values: CDR1 ENHRY, CDR2 SYGVKD. This CDR3 has 14 amino acids. Trimming removed 11 bases from V and 8 bases from J, with 22 bases in between.

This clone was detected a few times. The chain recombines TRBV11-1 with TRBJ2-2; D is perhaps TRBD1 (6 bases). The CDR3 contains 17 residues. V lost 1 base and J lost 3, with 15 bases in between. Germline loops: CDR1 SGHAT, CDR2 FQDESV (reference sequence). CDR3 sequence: CASSLEGVGVDTGELFF. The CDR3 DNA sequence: TGTGCCAGCAGCTTAGAGGGGGTGGGGGTCGACACCGGGGAGCTGTTTTTT.

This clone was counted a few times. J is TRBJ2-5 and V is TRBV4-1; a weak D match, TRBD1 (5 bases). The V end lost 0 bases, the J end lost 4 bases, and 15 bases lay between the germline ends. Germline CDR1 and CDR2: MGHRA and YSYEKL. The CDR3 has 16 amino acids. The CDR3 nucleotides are TGCGCCAGCAGCCAAGACCCTCCTCAGCAGGGAGAGACCCAGTACTTC. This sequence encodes CASSQDPPQQGETQYF.

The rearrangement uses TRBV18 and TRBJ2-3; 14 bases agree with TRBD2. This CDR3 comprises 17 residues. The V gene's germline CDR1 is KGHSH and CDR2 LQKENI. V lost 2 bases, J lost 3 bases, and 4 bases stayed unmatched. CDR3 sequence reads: CASSPRGTSGGTDTQYF. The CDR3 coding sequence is TGTGCCAGCTCACCAAGAGGGACTAGCGGGGGAACAGATACGCAGTATTTT.

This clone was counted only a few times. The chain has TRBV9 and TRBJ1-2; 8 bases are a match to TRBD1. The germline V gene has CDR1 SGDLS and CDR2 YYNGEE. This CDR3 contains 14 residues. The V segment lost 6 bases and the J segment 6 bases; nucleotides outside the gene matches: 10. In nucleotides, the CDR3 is TGTGCCAGCACCCCAGGGCAGGGGGCGCATGGCTACACCTTC. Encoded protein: CASTPGQGAHGYTF.

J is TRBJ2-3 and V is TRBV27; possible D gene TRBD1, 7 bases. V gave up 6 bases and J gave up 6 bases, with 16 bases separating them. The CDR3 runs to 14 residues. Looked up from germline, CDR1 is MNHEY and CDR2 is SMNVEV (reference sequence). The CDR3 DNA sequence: TGTGCCAGCAGGCTCAGGGGGGAGGTGGATACGCAGTATTTT. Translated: CASRLRGEVDTQYF.

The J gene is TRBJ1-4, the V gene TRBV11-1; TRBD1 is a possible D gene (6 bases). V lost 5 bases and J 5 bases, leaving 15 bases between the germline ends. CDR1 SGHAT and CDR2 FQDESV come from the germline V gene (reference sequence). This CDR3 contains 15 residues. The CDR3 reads CASSDPQGRNEKLFF. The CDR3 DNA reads TGTGCCAGCAGCGACCCACAGGGCCGAAATGAAAAACTGTTTTTT.

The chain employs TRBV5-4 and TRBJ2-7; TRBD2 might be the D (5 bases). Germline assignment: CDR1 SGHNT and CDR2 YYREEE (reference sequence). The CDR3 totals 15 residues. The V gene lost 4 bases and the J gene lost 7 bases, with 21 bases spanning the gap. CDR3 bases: TGTGCCAGCAGCCCCGGAGGCCCCGAAGGTGGGGAGCAGTACTTC. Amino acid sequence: CASSPGGPEGGEQYF.

DNA for the CDR3: TGCGCCAGCAGCTCGACAGGGTACGGAAACACCATATATTTT. It is translated as CASSSTGYGNTIYF. The chain uses TRBV5-1 and TRBJ1-3, with 7 bases lining up with TRBD1. The CDR3 is 14 residues long. Germline CDR1 SGHRS, CDR2 YFSETQ. The junction had 4 bases not matched to a gene; V was cut back by 3 bases and J by 4 bases.

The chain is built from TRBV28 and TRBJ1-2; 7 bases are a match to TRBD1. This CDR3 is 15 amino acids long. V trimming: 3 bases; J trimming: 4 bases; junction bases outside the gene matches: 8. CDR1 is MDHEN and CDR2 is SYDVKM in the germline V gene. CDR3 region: CASSLRAGGIYGYTF. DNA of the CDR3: TGTGCCAGCAGTTTGCGGGCAGGGGGGATCTATGGCTACACCTTC.

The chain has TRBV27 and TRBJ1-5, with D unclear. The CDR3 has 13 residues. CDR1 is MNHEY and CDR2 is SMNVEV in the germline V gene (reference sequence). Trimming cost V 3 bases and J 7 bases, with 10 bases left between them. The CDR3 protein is CASSFRGTQPQHF. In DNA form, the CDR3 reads TGTGCCAGCAGTTTTCGGGGTACGCAGCCCCAGCATTTT.

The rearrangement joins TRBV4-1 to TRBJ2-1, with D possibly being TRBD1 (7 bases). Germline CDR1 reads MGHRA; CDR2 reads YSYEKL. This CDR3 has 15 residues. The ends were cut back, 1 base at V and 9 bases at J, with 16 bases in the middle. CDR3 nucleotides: TGCGCCAGCAGCCAAGCCTGGGCAGGGGGGTTTGAGCAGTTCTTC. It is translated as CASSQAWAGGFEQFF.

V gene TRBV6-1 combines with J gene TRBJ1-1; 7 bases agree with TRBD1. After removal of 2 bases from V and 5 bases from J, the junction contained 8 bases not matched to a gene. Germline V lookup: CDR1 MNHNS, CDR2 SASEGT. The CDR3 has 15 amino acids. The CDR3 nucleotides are TGTGCCAGCAGTGAATATAGCGACAGGGAAACTGAAGCTTTCTTT. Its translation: CASSEYSDRETEAFF.

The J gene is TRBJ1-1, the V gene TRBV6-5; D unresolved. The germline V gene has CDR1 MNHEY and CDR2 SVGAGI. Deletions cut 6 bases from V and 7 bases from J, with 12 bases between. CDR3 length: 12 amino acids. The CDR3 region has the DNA TGTGCCAGCAGCCGAGACCGACATGAAGCTTTCTTT. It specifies CASSRDRHEAFF.

CDR3 nucleotide sequence: TGTGCCAGCACCGACATCTATGCGCAGTATTTT. It yields the protein CASTDIYAQYF. V is TRBV28 and J is TRBJ2-3; D is unclear. Looked up from germline, CDR1 is MDHEN and CDR2 is SYDVKM. The CDR3 sequence is 11 residues long. Trimming took 7 bases from V and 10 from J, leaving 12 bases between them.